A selection of T cell receptor beta chains follows, all from one sample in a study of metastatic and nonmetastatic thyroid tumors. MiXCR was used by TCRdb to re-call the PCR reads. The repertoire includes about 35,000 clones, roughly 19% of them detected once, and around 12% sits in the top ten. The sample comprised blood. These receptors came from a male donor with papillary thyroid cancer or a benign thyroid nodule (not recorded which). Some clones in this sample may be carry-over from other donors' samples. CDR3s include the opening cysteine and the closing phenylalanine or tryptophan. The D gene is left open where the match is weak. Part of the rows lack a size; the others show once, few, many or a class for expanded clones.

d_call j_call v_call clone_size cdr3_aa cdr3_nt
TRBD2 TRBJ2-7 TRBV28 few CASSLYVGLAVDDEQYF TGTGCCAGCAGTTTATATGTTGGACTAGCTGTAGATGACGAGCAGTACTTC
- TRBJ2-7 TRBV12-3/TRBV12-4 medium-sized CASSLRDSYEQYF TGTGCCAGCAGTTTAAGGGACTCCTACGAGCAGTACTTC
TRBD1 TRBJ1-3 TRBV6-1 - CASITWTGAGNTIYF TGTGCCAGCATAACCTGGACAGGGGCTGGAAACACCATATATTTT
- TRBJ2-3 TRBV6-1 - CASSPQGGRTDTQYF TGTGCCAGCAGCCCACAGGGAGGGAGAACAGATACGCAGTATTTT
TRBD1 TRBJ2-2 TRBV11-1 - CASSPRTGGFGELFF TGTGCCAGCAGCCCGAGGACAGGGGGCTTCGGGGAGCTGTTTTTT
TRBD2 TRBJ2-7 TRBV20-1 - CSASRDYSYEQYF TGCAGTGCTTCGCGGGACTACTCCTACGAGCAGTACTTC
TRBD2 TRBJ2-7 TRBV30 many CAWSYWREVPYEQYF TGTGCCTGGAGTTACTGGCGGGAGGTCCCCTACGAGCAGTACTTC
- TRBJ2-2 TRBV11-2 - CASTQGLTGELFF TGTGCCAGCACCCAGGGCCTCACCGGGGAGCTGTTTTTT
TRBD1 TRBJ2-7 TRBV19 many CASSTIPGQGAREQYF TGTGCCAGTAGTACTATACCGGGACAGGGGGCTAGGGAGCAGTACTTC
- TRBJ2-1 TRBV7-9 - CASSFGLSYNEQFF TGTGCCAGCAGCTTTGGACTGTCCTACAATGAGCAGTTCTTC
- TRBJ1-1 TRBV30 many CAWEGNTEAFF TGTGCCTGGGAGGGTAACACTGAAGCTTTCTTT
- TRBJ1-2 TRBV24-1 - CASSDQTWAGYTF TGTGCCTCCAGTGATCAGACATGGGCTGGCTACACCTTC
- TRBJ2-4 TRBV6-1 many CASSEVRRDPKNIQYF TGTGCCAGCAGTGAAGTAAGGAGGGACCCTAAAAACATTCAGTACTTC
- TRBJ1-3 TRBV6-1 many CASSDDSGNTIYF TGTGCCAGCAGCGACGACTCTGGAAACACCATATATTTT
- TRBJ2-2 TRBV11-2 many CASSRKSVFGTGELFF TGTGCCAGCAGCCGAAAGTCGGTGTTCGGTACCGGGGAGCTGTTTTTT
- TRBJ1-1 TRBV5-1 medium-sized CASSLGAGRLLKDTEAFF TGCGCCAGCAGCTTGGGGGCAGGACGCCTTCTGAAGGACACTGAAGCTTTCTTT
- TRBJ1-3 TRBV7-9 many CASSLRGGTNTIYF TGTGCCAGCAGCTTACGTGGAGGGACTAACACCATATATTTT
- TRBJ2-2 TRBV7-8 few CASSHPGGEDTGELFF TGTGCCAGCAGCCACCCCGGGGGAGAGGACACCGGGGAGCTGTTTTTT
- TRBJ2-7 TRBV6-5 many CASSSWASLYEQYF TGTGCCAGCAGTTCGTGGGCTAGCCTTTACGAGCAGTACTTC
- TRBJ1-5 TRBV6-2/TRBV6-3 few CASNGQGSNQPQHF TGTGCCAGCAATGGGCAGGGAAGCAATCAGCCCCAGCATTTT
- TRBJ1-4 TRBV25-1 few CARSDFGDDEKLFF TGCGCCAGAAGTGACTTTGGGGACGACGAAAAACTGTTTTTT